This TCR beta chain was observed in a study of breast tumors, draining lymph nodes, adjacent tissues. General study points: Data only fit, rather than demonstrated, lymph node origin of most tumor T cells. Compared with lymph nodes, tumors were less diverse; compared with nontumor tissue, more. Most tumor T cells seemingly derive from lymph node, then expand in tumor.

TCRdb recomputed calls from the multiplex PCR reads with MiXCR, one row per CDR3 protein. In the table there are approximately 170,000 distinct CDR3 sequences, about 33% of which are singletons. Breast cancer patients provided tissue from their axillary draining lymph nodes. As to this clonotype: Its antigen remains unidentified. Sequence at one end of the junction differs from germline and may be a read error.

The CDR3 loop spans 17 amino acids. From germline, CDR1 is MGHRA and CDR2 YSYEKL. The chain combines TRBV4-1 with TRBJ1-4; 9 bases match TRBD1. The clonotype originates from a female donor with breast cancer. Some clones in this sample may be carry-over from other donors' samples. The sequencing input was axillary lymph node tissue. Here the CDR3 reads CASRQVLRDRAGEKLFF. Here the CDR3 DNA reads TGCGCCAGCAGACAAGTGCTTCGGGACAGGGCCGGGGAAAAACTGTTTTTT.